The entry that follows covers one T cell receptor beta chain sequence. This sample is part of a study of shared clonotypes between healthy human individuals. Only in-frame clones appear in the TCRdb table, and some are missing; sequencing was by immunoSEQ multiplex PCR. The data contain hundreds of thousands of clones, about two thirds of them singletons. The germline V gene has CDR1 MNHNS and CDR2 SASEGT. This CDR3 comprises 13 residues. The germline V and J ends were trimmed by 7 bases and 0 bases, with 9 bases remaining between them. The sequence came from a woman aged 25 to 39 in good health. Sequenced input: memory CD4+ T cells sorted from blood. Stated subset: CD45RA-negative fraction. The chain has TRBV6-1 and TRBJ1-1, with D unresolved. CDR3 region: CASNLQLNTEAFF. DNA of the CDR3: TGTGCCAGCAATCTACAGCTGAACACTGAAGCTTTCTTT.